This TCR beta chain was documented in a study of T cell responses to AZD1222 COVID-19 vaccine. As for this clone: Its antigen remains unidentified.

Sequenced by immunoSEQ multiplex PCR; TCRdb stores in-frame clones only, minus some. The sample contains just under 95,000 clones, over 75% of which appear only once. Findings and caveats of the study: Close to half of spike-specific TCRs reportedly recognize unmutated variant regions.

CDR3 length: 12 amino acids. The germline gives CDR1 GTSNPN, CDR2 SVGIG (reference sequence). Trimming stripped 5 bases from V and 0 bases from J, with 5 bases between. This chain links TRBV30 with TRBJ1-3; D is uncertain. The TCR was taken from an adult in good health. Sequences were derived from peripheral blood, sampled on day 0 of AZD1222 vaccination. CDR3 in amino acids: CAWGISGNTIYF. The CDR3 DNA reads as TGTGCCTGGGGAATCTCTGGAAACACCATATATTTT.